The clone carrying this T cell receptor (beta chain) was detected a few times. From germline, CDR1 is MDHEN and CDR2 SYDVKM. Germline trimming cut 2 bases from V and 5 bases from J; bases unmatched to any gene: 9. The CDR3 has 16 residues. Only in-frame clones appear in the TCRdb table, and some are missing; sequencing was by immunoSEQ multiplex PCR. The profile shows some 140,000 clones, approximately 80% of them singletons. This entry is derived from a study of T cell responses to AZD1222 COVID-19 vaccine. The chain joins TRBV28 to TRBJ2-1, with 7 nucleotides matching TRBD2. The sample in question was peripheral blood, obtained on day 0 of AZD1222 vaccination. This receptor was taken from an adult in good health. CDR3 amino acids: CASSLSLAVNDNEQFF. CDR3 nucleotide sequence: TGTGCCAGCAGTTTAAGCCTAGCGGTAAATGACAATGAGCAGTTCTTC.